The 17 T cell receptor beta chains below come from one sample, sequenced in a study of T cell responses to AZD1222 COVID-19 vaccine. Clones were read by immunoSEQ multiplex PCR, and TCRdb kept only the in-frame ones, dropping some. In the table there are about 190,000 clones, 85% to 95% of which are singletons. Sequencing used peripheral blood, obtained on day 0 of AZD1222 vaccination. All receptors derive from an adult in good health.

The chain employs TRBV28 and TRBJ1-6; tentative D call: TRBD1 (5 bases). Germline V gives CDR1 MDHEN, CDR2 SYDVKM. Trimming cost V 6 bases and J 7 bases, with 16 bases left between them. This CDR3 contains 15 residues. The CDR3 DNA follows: TGTGCCAGCAGGCGGACACAAGGTGGGAATTCACCCCTCCACTTT. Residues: CASRRTQGGNSPLHF.

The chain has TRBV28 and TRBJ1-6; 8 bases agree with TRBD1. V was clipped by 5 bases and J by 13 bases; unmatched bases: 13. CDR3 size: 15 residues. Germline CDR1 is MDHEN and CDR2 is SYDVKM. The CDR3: CASSQTLAGGYPLHF. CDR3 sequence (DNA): TGTGCCAGCAGTCAGACCCTGGCAGGGGGCTATCCCCTCCACTTT.

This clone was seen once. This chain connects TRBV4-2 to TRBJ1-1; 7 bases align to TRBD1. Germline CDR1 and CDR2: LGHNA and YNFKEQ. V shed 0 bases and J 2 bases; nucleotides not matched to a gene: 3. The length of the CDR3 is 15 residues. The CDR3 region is CASSQDRGLNTEAFF. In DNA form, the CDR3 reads TGTGCCAGCAGCCAAGATAGGGGGCTTAACACTGAAGCTTTCTTT.

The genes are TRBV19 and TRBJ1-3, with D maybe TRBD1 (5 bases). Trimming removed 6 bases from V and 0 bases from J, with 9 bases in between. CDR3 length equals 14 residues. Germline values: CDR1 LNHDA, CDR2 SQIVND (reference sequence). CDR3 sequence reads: CASRSQASGNTIYF. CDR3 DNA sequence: TGTGCCAGTAGGTCACAGGCCTCTGGAAACACCATATATTTT.

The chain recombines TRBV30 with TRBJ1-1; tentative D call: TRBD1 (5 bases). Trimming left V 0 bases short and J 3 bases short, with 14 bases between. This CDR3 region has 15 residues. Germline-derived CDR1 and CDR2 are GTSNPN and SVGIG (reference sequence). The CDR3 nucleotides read TGTGCCTGGAGTGTGGGGCAGGGAGCGGACACTGAAGCTTTCTTT. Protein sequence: CAWSVGQGADTEAFF.

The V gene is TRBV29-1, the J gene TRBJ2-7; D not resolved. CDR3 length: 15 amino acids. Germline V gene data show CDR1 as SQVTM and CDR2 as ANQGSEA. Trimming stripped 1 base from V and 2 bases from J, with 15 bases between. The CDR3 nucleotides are TGCAGCGTTGAAGCAGGCGGTGGGTGGCCCTACGAGCAGTACTTC. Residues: CSVEAGGGWPYEQYF.

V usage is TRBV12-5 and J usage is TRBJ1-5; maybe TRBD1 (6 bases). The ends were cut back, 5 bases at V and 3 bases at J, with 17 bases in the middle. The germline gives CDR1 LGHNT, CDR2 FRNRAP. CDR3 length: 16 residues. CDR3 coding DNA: TGTGCTAGTGGTCCCCAGGCGGGGGGCCCCAATCAGCCCCAGCATTTT. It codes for CASGPQAGGPNQPQHF.

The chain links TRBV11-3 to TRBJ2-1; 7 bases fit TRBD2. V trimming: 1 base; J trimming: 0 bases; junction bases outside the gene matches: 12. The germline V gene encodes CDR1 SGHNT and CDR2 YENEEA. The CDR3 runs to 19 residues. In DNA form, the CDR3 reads TGTGCCAGCAGCTTAGTCGGCCCGGGGGGTCAGAGCTCCTACAATGAGCAGTTCTTC. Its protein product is CASSLVGPGGQSSYNEQFF.

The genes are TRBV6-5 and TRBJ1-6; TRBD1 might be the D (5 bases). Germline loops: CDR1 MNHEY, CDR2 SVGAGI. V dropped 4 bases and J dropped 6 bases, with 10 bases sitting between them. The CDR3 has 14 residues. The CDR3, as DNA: TGTGCCAGCAGTTCCCGGGGCTTTAATTCACCCCTCCACTTT. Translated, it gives CASSSRGFNSPLHF.

The CDR3 sequence is CASSQRGTVNSPLHF. The CDR3 DNA is TGTGCCAGCAGCCAACGCGGGACGGTTAATTCACCCCTCCACTTT. The rearrangement uses TRBV7-2 and TRBJ1-6; D may be TRBD1 (5 bases). CDR1 is SGHTA and CDR2 is FQGNSA in the germline V gene. Trimming took 5 bases from V and 6 from J, leaving 14 bases between them. The CDR3 spans 15 residues.

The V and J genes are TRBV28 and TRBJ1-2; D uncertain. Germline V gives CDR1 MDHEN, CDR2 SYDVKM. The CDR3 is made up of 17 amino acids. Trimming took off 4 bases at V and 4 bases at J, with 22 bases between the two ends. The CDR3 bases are TGTGCCAGCAGTTCCGAAACACCCACTGACACGGCCTATGGCTACACCTTC. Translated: CASSSETPTDTAYGYTF.

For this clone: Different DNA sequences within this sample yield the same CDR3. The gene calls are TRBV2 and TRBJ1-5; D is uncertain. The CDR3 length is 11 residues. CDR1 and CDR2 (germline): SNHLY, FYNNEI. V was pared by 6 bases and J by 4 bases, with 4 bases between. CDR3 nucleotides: TGTGCCAGCAGCGCTAATCAGCCCCAGCATTTT. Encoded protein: CASSANQPQHF.

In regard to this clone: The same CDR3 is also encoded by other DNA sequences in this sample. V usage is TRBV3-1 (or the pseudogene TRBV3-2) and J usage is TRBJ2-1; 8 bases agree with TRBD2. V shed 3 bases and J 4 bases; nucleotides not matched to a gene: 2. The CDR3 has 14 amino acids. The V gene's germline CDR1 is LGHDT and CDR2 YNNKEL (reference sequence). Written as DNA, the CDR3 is TGTGCCAGCAGCCAGAGCGGGGGATACAATGAGCAGTTCTTC. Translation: CASSQSGGYNEQFF.

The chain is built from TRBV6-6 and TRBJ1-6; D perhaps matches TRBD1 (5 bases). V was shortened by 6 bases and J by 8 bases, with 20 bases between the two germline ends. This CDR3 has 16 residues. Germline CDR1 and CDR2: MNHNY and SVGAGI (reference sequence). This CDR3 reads CASSSEPGRAYSPLHF. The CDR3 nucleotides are TGTGCCAGCAGCTCAGAGCCGGGACGGGCGTATTCACCCCTCCACTTT.

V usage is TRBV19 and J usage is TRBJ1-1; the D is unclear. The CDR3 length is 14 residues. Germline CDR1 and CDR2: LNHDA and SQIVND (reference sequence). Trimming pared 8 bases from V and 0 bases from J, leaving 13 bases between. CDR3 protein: CASGPRLLNTEAFF. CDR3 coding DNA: TGTGCCAGTGGTCCCAGATTACTGAACACTGAAGCTTTCTTT.

In DNA form, the CDR3 reads TGTGCCAGCAGCGTAGCTTTCAGGAACACTGAAGCTTTCTTT. This codes for CASSVAFRNTEAFF. This chain uses TRBV9 with TRBJ1-1, with D unresolved. V was pared by 0 bases and J by 1 base, with 7 bases between. The CDR3 extends over 14 amino acids. CDR1 is SGDLS and CDR2 is YYNGEE in the germline V gene.

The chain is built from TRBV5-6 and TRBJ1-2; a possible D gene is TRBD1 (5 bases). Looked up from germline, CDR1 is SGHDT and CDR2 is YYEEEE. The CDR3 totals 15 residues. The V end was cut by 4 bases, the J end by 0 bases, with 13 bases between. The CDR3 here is CASSPPTTANYGYTF. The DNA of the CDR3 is TGTGCCAGCAGCCCACCAACGACAGCTAACTATGGCTACACCTTC. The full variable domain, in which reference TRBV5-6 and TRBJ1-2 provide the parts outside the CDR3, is DAGVTQSPTHLIKTRGQQVTLRCSPKSGHDTVSWYQQALGQGPQFIFQYYEEEERQRGNFPDRFSGHQFPNYSSELNVNALLLGDSALYLCASSPPTTANYGYTFGSGTRLTVV.